The 28 T cell receptor beta chains given below trace back to one sample, sequenced in a study of T-cell memory formation after mild COVID-19. From the 5' RACE reads, TCRdb called clonotypes with MiXCR, one entry per CDR3 protein. The profile covers 250,000 or so distinct CDR3 sequences, with roughly 17% appearing a single time and around 23% taken by the ten largest. The sample consisted of PBMCs or a T cell subset sorted from them (not recorded which). Receptor source: a man aged 18 to 30 who had mild COVID-19 (a few samples of this study predate the infection). Cell type and time point are not known.

The sample holds a few counts of this clonotype. V gene TRBV6-2 or TRBV6-3 combines with J gene TRBJ2-2, with TRBD1 matching over 9 bases. This CDR3 has 14 amino acids. After removal of 6 bases from V and 2 bases from J, the junction contained 1 base not matched to a gene. Germline CDR1 reads MNHEY; CDR2 reads SVGEGT. The CDR3 coding sequence is TGTGCCAGCAGACAGGGGGCCAACACCGGGGAGCTGTTTTTT. Its protein is CASRQGANTGELFF.

Many counts were recorded for this clonotype. V is TRBV7-2 and J is TRBJ2-7, with D unresolved. The V end was cut by 1 base, the J end by 6 bases, with 4 bases between. The CDR3 sequence is 11 residues long. The V gene's germline CDR1 is SGHTA and CDR2 FQGNSA. The CDR3 loop is CASSLGAEQYF. The DNA for the CDR3 is TGTGCCAGCAGCTTAGGAGCCGAGCAGTACTTC.

The chain is built from TRBV7-2 and TRBJ2-5, with D perhaps assigned TRBD1 or TRBD2 (5 bases each). Looked up from germline, CDR1 is SGHTA and CDR2 is FQGNSA. The CDR3 contains 15 residues. V gave up 5 bases and J gave up 2 bases, with 15 bases separating them. CDR3 nucleotide sequence: TGTGCCAGCAGCCCGCGTGGGGGTGCTCAAGAGACCCAGTACTTC. Its translation is CASSPRGGAQETQYF.

The chain employs TRBV6-4 and TRBJ2-5, with 12 bases lining up with TRBD1. CDR3 length: 15 amino acids. Trimming cost V 4 bases and J 4 bases; bases outside gene matches: 4. Germline V gene lookup returns CDR1 MRHNA and CDR2 SNTAGT. The CDR3 protein is CASSAGTGGAETQYF. DNA of the CDR3: TGTGCCAGCAGTGCCGGGACAGGGGGCGCAGAGACCCAGTACTTC.

The chain is built from TRBV4-2 and TRBJ2-5, with D hard to call. The CDR3 is 18 amino acids. From germline, CDR1 is LGHNA and CDR2 YNFKEQ. The V gene lost 0 bases and the J gene lost 1 base, with 18 bases spanning the gap. The CDR3 coding sequence is TGTGCCAGCAGCCAAGATCTCACCAGAGGTGGCATCCAAGAGACCCAGTACTTC. Encoded protein: CASSQDLTRGGIQETQYF.

The chain employs TRBV7-3 and TRBJ1-3; no definite D call. V gave up 2 bases and J gave up 11 bases, with 7 bases separating them. This CDR3 region has 11 residues. CDR1 SGHTA and CDR2 FQGTGA come from the germline V gene. CDR3 loop: CASSLGIAIYF. CDR3 coding DNA: TGTGCCAGCAGCTTAGGGATCGCCATATATTTT.

This clonotype has a count of ten or more. The chain couples TRBV7-3 to TRBJ2-1, with D possibly TRBD2 on 5 matching bases. The germline gives CDR1 SGHTA, CDR2 FQGTGA. CDR3 size: 17 residues. V lost 5 bases and J lost 7, with 24 bases in between. CDR3 amino acids: CASSLSPLGFSGNEQFF. DNA for the CDR3: TGTGCCAGCAGCCTGTCCCCATTGGGCTTCTCGGGGAATGAGCAGTTCTTC.

V usage is TRBV9 and J usage is TRBJ2-1; TRBD1 might be the D (6 bases). The CDR3 contains 15 residues. Germline V gives CDR1 SGDLS, CDR2 YYNGEE. Trimming left V 4 bases short and J 4 bases short, with 15 bases between. CDR3: CASSPEGTGYNEQFF. For the CDR3, the DNA is TGTGCCAGCAGCCCCGAGGGTACAGGGTACAATGAGCAGTTCTTC.

V is TRBV4-3 and J is TRBJ1-5; 8 bases are shared with TRBD1. The CDR3 runs 14 residues. V shed 3 bases and J 7 bases; nucleotides not matched to a gene: 5. Germline CDR1 and CDR2: LGHNA and YSLEER. In DNA, the CDR3 is TGCGCCAGCAGCCAGACAGGGGTGGGACAGCCCCAGCATTTT. Protein product: CASSQTGVGQPQHF.

The chain links TRBV30 to TRBJ2-5; D remains ambiguous. V was pared by 3 bases and J by 0 bases, with 5 bases between. The CDR3 has 12 residues. Germline values: CDR1 GTSNPN, CDR2 SVGIG (reference sequence). The CDR3 is CAWRAYQETQYF. CDR3 nucleotide sequence: TGTGCCTGGAGGGCTTACCAAGAGACCCAGTACTTC.

The CDR3 spells CASSQGGLDEQYF. The CDR3, as DNA: TGTGCCAGCAGCCAGGGGGGGCTGGACGAGCAGTACTTC. This chain links TRBV7-6 with TRBJ2-7; TRBD1 or TRBD2 may be the D gene (7 bases each). V shed 5 bases and J shed 5 bases, with 13 bases lying between them. Germline CDR1 reads SGHVS; CDR2 reads FNYEAQ. CDR3 size: 13 residues.

The rearrangement joins TRBV29-1 to TRBJ2-1, with unresolved D. The CDR3 loop spans 12 amino acids. The V end was cut by 3 bases, the J end by 3 bases, with 6 bases between. Germline CDR1 reads SQVTM; CDR2 reads ANQGSEA. The CDR3 here is CSVDVDYNEQFF. Here the CDR3 DNA reads TGCAGCGTTGATGTGGACTACAATGAGCAGTTCTTC.

Only a few counts were recorded for this clonotype. The V gene is TRBV6-1, the J gene TRBJ2-7; TRBD1 might be the D (6 bases). There are 15 residues in the CDR3. V lost 5 bases to trimming and J lost 0 bases, with 14 bases between them. Per the germline V gene, CDR1 is MNHNS and CDR2 is SASEGT. The CDR3 bases are TGTGCCAGCAGTTCGACAGGCTCGAGCTCCTACGAGCAGTACGTC. Protein sequence: CASSSTGSSSYEQYV.

This clonotype was seen a handful of times. This chain links TRBV2 with TRBJ1-5, with a weak D call TRBD1 (5 bases). The CDR3 is 14 residues long. The V end lost 3 bases, the J end lost 6 bases, and 12 bases lay between the germline ends. Germline lookup yields CDR1 SNHLY and CDR2 FYNNEI. The CDR3: CASSDREGGQPQHF. The CDR3 region has the DNA TGTGCCAGCAGTGACAGGGAGGGTGGTCAGCCCCAGCATTTT.

The genes are TRBV6-5 and TRBJ1-5, with D hard to call. V was pared by 3 bases and J by 5 bases, with 14 bases between. Looked up from germline, CDR1 is MNHEY and CDR2 is SVGAGI. This CDR3 has 15 residues. The CDR3 loop reads CASSYAAGSHQPQHF. The CDR3 nucleotides are TGTGCCAGCAGTTATGCCGCCGGGAGTCATCAGCCCCAGCATTTT.

This chain uses TRBV6-2 or TRBV6-3 with TRBJ2-4; 9 positions agree with TRBD1. The CDR3 has 16 amino acids. V lost 6 bases to trimming and J lost 3 bases; unmatched junction nucleotides: 9. Germline V gene data show CDR1 as MNHEY and CDR2 as SVGEGT. The CDR3 sequence is CASSSNPTGGKNIQYF. CDR3 in DNA: TGTGCCAGCAGCTCCAACCCGACAGGGGGCAAAAACATTCAGTACTTC.

The genes are TRBV5-4 and TRBJ2-5, with TRBD1 identical over 7 bases. The CDR3 contains 14 residues. V gave up 3 bases and J gave up 2 bases; unmatched junction bases: 4. Germline CDR1 and CDR2: SGHNT and YYREEE (reference sequence). The CDR3 sequence: CASSWGQKQETQYF. For the CDR3, the DNA is TGTGCCAGCAGCTGGGGACAGAAACAAGAGACCCAGTACTTC.

The genes are TRBV6-2 or TRBV6-3 and TRBJ2-2, with D hard to call. Germline loops: CDR1 MNHEY, CDR2 SVGEGT. The CDR3 sequence is 12 residues long. The V end lost 8 bases, the J end lost 6 bases, and 10 bases lay between the germline ends. The CDR3 DNA is TGTGCCAGCCGCTTAGGACCCGGGGAGCTGTTTTTT. This codes for CASRLGPGELFF.

The chain carries TRBV24-1 and TRBJ2-3, with D unresolved. There are 12 residues in the CDR3. Germline V gene data show CDR1 as KGHDR and CDR2 as SFDVKD. The V and J ends lost 5 bases and 2 bases respectively, with 4 bases between them. The CDR3 sequence is CATSADTDTQYF. The CDR3 DNA reads as TGTGCCACCAGTGCTGACACAGATACGCAGTATTTT.

This clonotype has a handful of counts. This chain joins TRBV7-3 and TRBJ2-2, with 12 positions matching TRBD2. This CDR3 is built from 17 residues. Looked up from germline, CDR1 is SGHTA and CDR2 is FQGTGA. With 5 bases clipped from V and 1 base from J, the junction kept 5 bases outside the gene matches. CDR3 protein: CASSDELAGGNTGELFF. CDR3 DNA sequence: TGTGCCAGCAGCGACGAACTAGCGGGGGGGAACACCGGGGAGCTGTTTTTT.

V gene TRBV24-1 combines with J gene TRBJ2-5; D not resolved. V shed 3 bases and J shed 3 bases, with 10 bases lying between them. The CDR3 totals 14 residues. The germline V gene encodes CDR1 KGHDR and CDR2 SFDVKD. In DNA form, the CDR3 reads TGTGCCACCAGTGATGTAGTCAGAAAAGAGACCCAGTACTTC. As protein: CATSDVVRKETQYF.

The chain has TRBV7-2 and TRBJ2-5, with D possibly matching TRBD1 (6 bases). CDR3 length: 15 residues. The germline V gene encodes CDR1 SGHTA and CDR2 FQGNSA. The V and J ends lost 3 bases and 7 bases respectively, with 18 bases between them. This CDR3 is CASSFIRGSPTTQYF. The CDR3 DNA follows: TGTGCCAGCAGCTTCATCAGGGGTAGCCCAACGACCCAGTACTTC.

J is TRBJ1-1 and V is TRBV6-2 or TRBV6-3; possible D gene TRBD1, 5 bases. CDR3 size: 14 residues. Germline V gives CDR1 MNHEY, CDR2 SVGEGT. V lost 4 bases and J lost 2, with 11 bases in between. The CDR3, as DNA: TGTGCCAGCAGTTTCACAGGTTTCAACACTGAAGCTTTCTTT. Protein product: CASSFTGFNTEAFF.

V is TRBV2 and J is TRBJ2-7; 8 positions match TRBD1. V was pared by 6 bases and J by 4 bases, with 5 bases of the junction left unmatched. CDR1 and CDR2 (germline): SNHLY, FYNNEI. This CDR3 spans 13 amino acids. The CDR3 region is CASRTTGGYEQYV. The CDR3 DNA is TGTGCCAGCAGGACAACAGGGGGATACGAGCAGTACGTC.

The chain has TRBV6-2 or TRBV6-3 and TRBJ2-3, with D hard to call. The germline gives CDR1 MNHEY, CDR2 SVGEGT. The CDR3 contains 12 residues. V was trimmed by 0 bases and J by 10 bases, leaving 8 bases between them. CDR3 sequence: CASSYSTRAQYF. The CDR3 coding sequence is TGTGCCAGCAGTTACTCGACACGAGCGCAGTATTTT.

This chain joins TRBV28 and TRBJ2-7, with TRBD2 matching 11 bases. This CDR3 has 14 residues. CDR1 and CDR2 (germline): MDHEN, SYDVKM. Losses at the gene ends were 5 bases for V and 7 bases for J; bases not matched to a gene: 7. In nucleotides, the CDR3 is TGTGCCAGCAGTCTACTAGCGGGGGCTGGGGAGCAGTACGTC. Encoded protein: CASSLLAGAGEQYV.

CDR3 residues: CASSRSEVYEQYF. In nucleotides, the CDR3 is TGTGCCAGCAGCCGATCTGAGGTCTACGAGCAGTACTTC. This chain joins TRBV7-8 and TRBJ2-7; D is unclear. V was trimmed by 5 bases and J by 3 bases, leaving 11 bases between them. CDR3 length: 13 residues. Germline loops: CDR1 SGHVS, CDR2 FQNEAQ.

The genes are TRBV6-2 or TRBV6-3 and TRBJ1-5; D is perhaps TRBD1 (6 bases). V was trimmed by 2 bases and J by 2 bases, leaving 10 bases between them. CDR3 length equals 15 residues. The germline gives CDR1 MNHEY, CDR2 SVGEGT. The CDR3 sequence is CASSYLRQGNQPQHF. The CDR3 nucleotides are TGTGCCAGCAGTTACCTCCGACAGGGCAATCAGCCCCAGCATTTT.